The TCR beta chain described here comes from a study of cytomegalovirus exposure and HLA in healthy donors. Study results and caveats: A later analysis associated some 16,000 TCR beta sequences with HLA alleles at a 0.05 false discovery rate. The study put under 200 TCR beta chains on its list as cytomegalovirus-associated.

Healthy people donating bone marrow made up the donors. This PCR relied on a set of 60 Vbeta primers and 13 Jbeta primers. The data were produced by immunoSEQ multiplex PCR, yet TCRdb's version contains in-frame clones alone and is incomplete. The sample lists about 170,000 clones; approximately 84% were seen once. Concerning this clone: As yet, its antigen is unknown.

The V gene's germline CDR1 is GTSNPN and CDR2 SVGIG (reference sequence). This CDR3 is built from 15 residues. V was clipped by 1 base and J by 1 base, with 12 bases between them. Sequencing input: PBMCs. This chain joins TRBV30 and TRBJ2-3, with D unresolved. The receptor's source is a boy between 2 and 10 years old in good health and CMV-seronegative. The CDR3 protein is CAWSARARGTDTQYF. In nucleotides, the CDR3 is TGTGCCTGGAGTGCGCGAGCGAGAGGCACAGATACGCAGTATTTT.